The 25 T cell receptor beta chains reported below all come from one sample, sequenced in a study of cytomegalovirus exposure and HLA in healthy donors. PCR was performed using 60 Vbeta and 13 Jbeta primers. This table comes from immunoSEQ multiplex PCR, and its TCRdb copy is limited to in-frame clones, with some not included. Among 150,000 to 200,000 clones, about 80% were seen once, and the ten largest hold less than 2.5%. What was sequenced was PBMCs. The receptors were gathered from a woman in her forties or fifties in good health and CMV-seronegative.

This clone was picked up a small number of times. The gene calls are TRBV9 and TRBJ2-5, with TRBD1 matching over 7 bases. The end of the DNA is better explained by TRBJ2-7, so the J call may be wrong. The CDR3 has 16 amino acids. Germline CDR1 reads SGDLS; CDR2 reads YYNGEE. The CDR3 loop reads CASSVAGGGRSYEQYF. The DNA of the CDR3 is TGTGCCAGCAGCGTCGCAGGGGGTGGACGCTCCTACGAGCAGTACTTC.

The chain carries TRBV28 and TRBJ1-1; the match to TRBD1 covers 7 bases. The CDR3 contains 17 residues. Germline CDR1 and CDR2: MDHEN and SYDVKM. After removal of 4 bases from V and 1 base from J, the junction contained 12 bases not matched to a gene. For the CDR3, the DNA is TGTGCCAGCAGTTCATCAAGATTCGGGACAGAGAACACTGAAGCTTTCTTT. This gives the protein CASSSSRFGTENTEAFF.

V gene TRBV5-6 combines with J gene TRBJ2-2, with D uncertain. The CDR3 contains 15 residues. The ends were cut back, 1 base at V and 0 bases at J, with 7 bases in the middle. Germline CDR1 and CDR2: SGHDT and YYEEEE. CDR3 sequence (DNA): TGTGCCAGCAGCTTGACAGTCGCGAACACCGGGGAGCTGTTTTTT. Protein sequence: CASSLTVANTGELFF.

By share, this clone counts as medium-sized (0.01 to 0.1%). The chain couples TRBV4-2 to TRBJ2-7; D is uncertain. Germline assignment: CDR1 LGHNA and CDR2 YNFKEQ. This CDR3 contains 15 residues. Trimming took off 0 bases at V and 1 base at J, with 10 bases between the two ends. The CDR3 coding sequence is TGTGCCAGCAGCCAAGAGTCTAGTAATTCCTACGAGCAGTACTTC. Residues: CASSQESSNSYEQYF.

The gene calls are TRBV28 and TRBJ2-7; 9 nucleotides align to TRBD2. Germline loops: CDR1 MDHEN, CDR2 SYDVKM. This CDR3 is 13 amino acids long. V lost 7 bases and J lost 2; bases outside the gene matches: 3. The CDR3 spells CASMERGAYEQYF. DNA of the CDR3: TGTGCCAGCATGGAGCGGGGGGCCTACGAGCAGTACTTC.

The chain links TRBV27 to TRBJ1-5, with D perhaps matching TRBD1 (5 bases). Per the germline V gene, CDR1 is MNHEY and CDR2 is SMNVEV (reference sequence). This CDR3 is 16 amino acids long. V was trimmed by 6 bases and J by 5 bases, leaving 20 bases between them. In DNA, the CDR3 is TGTGCCAGCAGGTCCTGGGGAGGGGCATGGGATCAGCCCCAGCATTTT. The encoded protein is CASRSWGGAWDQPQHF.

This clone was counted once. The V call is TRBV27, the J call TRBJ2-5; 8 nucleotides agree with TRBD1. The DNA matches TRBJ2-7 better at its end, which makes the J call doubtful. The CDR3 totals 15 residues. Germline CDR1 reads MNHEY; CDR2 reads SMNVEV (reference sequence). In DNA form, the CDR3 reads TGTGCCAGCAGTTTAAGGCAGGGGGCTCTTAGCGAGCAGTACTTC. It is translated as CASSLRQGALSEQYF.

About this clone: The same CDR3 is also encoded by other DNA sequences in this sample. DNA for the CDR3: TGTGCCAGCAGTTACCTCGTTAGTGGTGAGCAGTTCTTC. Translation gives CASSYLVSGEQFF. The chain couples TRBV6-5 to TRBJ2-1; D gene ambiguous. This CDR3 is 13 amino acids long. The V end was cut by 2 bases, the J end by 9 bases, with 11 bases between. Germline V gene sequence: CDR1 MNHEY, CDR2 SVGAGI.

Remarks on this clone: One end of the junction does not line up with germline, which may come from a read error. This rearrangement joins TRBV7-9 to TRBJ1-2; D might be TRBD1 (6 bases). The length of the CDR3 is 13 residues. The germline gives CDR1 SEHNR, CDR2 FQNEAQ (reference sequence). The CDR3 spells CSSSQTGLDGYTF. CDR3 bases: TGTTCCAGCAGCCAAACAGGGCTGGATGGCTACACCTTC.

This rearrangement joins TRBV6-1 to TRBJ2-1; possibly TRBD2 for D (6 bases). Germline loops: CDR1 MNHNS, CDR2 SASEGT. The CDR3 is 15 amino acids. V gave up 6 bases and J gave up 4 bases, with 16 bases separating them. The CDR3 protein is CASRLGTPIYNEQFF. CDR3 DNA sequence: TGTGCCAGCAGGCTAGGGACTCCCATATACAATGAGCAGTTCTTC.

This clone was seen more than once but under ten times. V usage is TRBV28 and J usage is TRBJ2-2, with 9 bases aligning to TRBD2. The CDR3 runs to 15 residues. Germline assignment: CDR1 MDHEN and CDR2 SYDVKM. The V segment lost 2 bases and the J segment 6 bases; nucleotides outside the gene matches: 4. CDR3 sequence: CASSLSGGPPGELFF. The CDR3 DNA reads as TGTGCCAGCAGTTTAAGCGGGGGGCCGCCCGGGGAGCTGTTTTTT.

The V gene is TRBV7-9, the J gene TRBJ1-1; D might be TRBD1 (5 bases). The CDR3 sequence is 16 residues long. Trimming left V 6 bases short and J 5 bases short, with 22 bases between. Germline CDR1 and CDR2: SEHNR and FQNEAQ (reference sequence). As DNA, the CDR3 is TGTGCCAGCAGTTCTCGGGGGACCTCCCTGGGGACTGAAGCTTTCTTT. Protein: CASSSRGTSLGTEAFF.

In its sample, this clone was seen a few times. In DNA, the CDR3 is TGTGCCAGCACCAAACTGACAGGGGGCGTAAATGAAAAACTGTTTTTT. It translates to CASTKLTGGVNEKLFF. The chain uses TRBV2 and TRBJ1-4; 10 bases agree with TRBD1. The junction had 10 bases not matched to a gene; V was cut back by 7 bases and J by 5 bases. Germline CDR1 reads SNHLY; CDR2 reads FYNNEI. The CDR3 totals 16 residues.

J is TRBJ2-3 and V is TRBV4-1; 14 bases match TRBD2. CDR1 is MGHRA, CDR2 YSYEKL, per germline. The CDR3 length is 17 residues. V shed 4 bases and J 4 bases; nucleotides not matched to a gene: 7. Here the CDR3 DNA reads TGCGCCAGCAGCCCGACTAGCGGGAGGGCCGTTTCAGATACGCAGTATTTT. Residues: CASSPTSGRAVSDTQYF.

The chain joins TRBV28 to TRBJ2-7; 7 nucleotides match TRBD1. The CDR3 contains 14 residues. Germline CDR1 MDHEN, CDR2 SYDVKM. J lost 1 base, V lost 8 bases, and 8 bases had no gene match. CDR3 in DNA: TGTGCCAGCCGAGGGGGCACCCTATCCTACGAGCAGTACTTC. This encodes CASRGGTLSYEQYF.

This clone was observed a handful of times. The V call is TRBV9, the J call TRBJ1-2; D unresolved. V lost 7 bases and J 6 bases, leaving 22 bases between the germline ends. Germline CDR1 is SGDLS and CDR2 is YYNGEE. This CDR3 is 15 amino acids long. The CDR3 here is CASSKPLDWKHGYTF. In nucleotides, the CDR3 is TGTGCCAGCTCCAAGCCCCTTGACTGGAAACATGGCTACACCTTC.

The CDR3 bases are TGTGCCAGCTCACCACGGGGCAGGGGGTTAACAGATACGCAGTATTTT. Residues: CASSPRGRGLTDTQYF. The chain carries TRBV18 and TRBJ2-3; 7 nucleotides match TRBD1. Germline CDR1 and CDR2: KGHSH and LQKENI. V was clipped by 1 base and J by 3 bases; unmatched bases: 7. The CDR3 runs 16 residues.

The chain is built from TRBV7-9 and TRBJ2-3; a weak D match, TRBD1 (5 bases). Trimming took off 5 bases at V and 3 bases at J, with 18 bases between the two ends. The CDR3 sequence is 16 residues long. CDR1 and CDR2 (germline): SEHNR, FQNEAQ (reference sequence). The CDR3 region has the DNA TGTGCCAGCAGCACAAATCTGGGGCCAGGAACAGATACGCAGTATTTT. It is translated as CASSTNLGPGTDTQYF.

The rearrangement uses TRBV28 and TRBJ1-1; 7 nucleotides agree with TRBD1. The CDR3 contains 14 residues. V gave up 7 bases and J gave up 5 bases; unmatched junction bases: 10. Germline CDR1 MDHEN, CDR2 SYDVKM. The DNA of the CDR3 is TGTGCCAGCATCATAGGGGGCCTAGGGACTGAAGCTTTCTTT. Amino acid sequence: CASIIGGLGTEAFF.

The chain couples TRBV6-6 to TRBJ2-3, with TRBD1 matching over 7 bases. This CDR3 has 15 amino acids. Germline V gives CDR1 MNHNY, CDR2 SVGAGI (reference sequence). After removal of 6 bases from V and 2 bases from J, the junction contained 8 bases not matched to a gene. CDR3 amino acids: CASRLKGAPTDTQYF. The CDR3 nucleotides read TGTGCCAGCAGGCTGAAGGGGGCCCCCACAGATACGCAGTATTTT.

The chain is built from TRBV4-3 and TRBJ1-3; maybe TRBD1 (6 bases). In germline, CDR1 is LGHNA, CDR2 YSLEER. The CDR3 has 17 amino acids. V was cut by 0 bases and J by 0 bases, with 12 bases left in between. CDR3 amino acids: CASSQEGTIVSGNTIYF. DNA for the CDR3: TGCGCCAGCAGCCAAGAAGGGACAATCGTCTCTGGAAACACCATATATTTT.

The rearrangement links TRBV10-2 to TRBJ2-2; 7 nucleotides agree with TRBD1. Trimming at V came to 0 bases and at J to 5 bases, leaving 6 bases not matched to a gene. In germline, CDR1 is WSHSY, CDR2 SAAADI. CDR3 length: 16 amino acids. The CDR3 DNA reads as TGCGCCAGCAGTGAGTCGATAACAGGGGTGACCGGGGAGCTGTTTTTT. It is translated as CASSESITGVTGELFF.

V is TRBV6-4 and J is TRBJ2-1; 7 bases map to TRBD2. The germline V gene has CDR1 MRHNA and CDR2 SNTAGT. After removal of 2 bases from V and 2 bases from J, the junction contained 3 bases not matched to a gene. The CDR3 is made up of 15 amino acids. In nucleotides, the CDR3 is TGTGCCAGCAGTGACGGAGGGACTACCTACAATGAGCAGTTCTTC. Its protein product is CASSDGGTTYNEQFF.

This chain joins TRBV19 and TRBJ2-7, with D possibly being TRBD2 (6 bases). CDR1 and CDR2 from the germline V gene are LNHDA and SQIVND (reference sequence). This CDR3 is 13 amino acids long. V lost 7 bases, J lost 0 bases, and 10 bases lay in between. The CDR3 sequence is CASNPGLSYEQYF. The CDR3 DNA reads TGTGCCAGTAATCCGGGACTCTCCTACGAGCAGTACTTC.

The chain links TRBV7-9 to TRBJ1-1, with a weak D call TRBD1 (5 bases). Between the trimmed V and J ends, which lost 1 base and 6 bases, there was a span of 9 bases. CDR1 is SEHNR, CDR2 FQNEAQ, per germline (reference sequence). The CDR3 totals 13 residues. In DNA form, the CDR3 reads TGTGCCAGCAGCTTAGACCTCAGGGCTGAAGCTTTCTTT. This sequence encodes CASSLDLRAEAFF.